The sample holds a few counts of the clone carrying this T cell receptor beta chain. As yet, its antigen is unknown. Via MiXCR, TCRdb re-called the 5' RACE reads, giving one row per CDR3 protein. This table has about 360,000 distinct CDR3 sequences, approximately 5.7% appearing once. The sample is drawn from a study of T cells after yellow fever vaccination. The CDR3 runs to 15 residues. Looked up from germline, CDR1 is LNHDA and CDR2 is SQIVND (reference sequence). Trimming stripped 1 base from V and 1 base from J, with 10 bases between. Broader study findings: Shared CD4/CD8 clonotypes were a small share, likely from convergent recombination.

The chain recombines TRBV19 with TRBJ2-5; D may be TRBD1 or TRBD2 (6 bases each). The sequence was collected from a man younger than 45 who received the YFV17D yellow fever vaccine. This specimen consisted of PBMCs, obtained 5 days after the yellow fever booster vaccination. For the CDR3, the DNA is TGTGCCAGTAGTATAGGCGGGACAAGCCAAGAGACCCAGTACTTC. Its protein is CASSIGGTSQETQYF.